This entry describes one TCR beta chain. Its cognate antigen is unknown. This entry comes from a study of post-analysis software for immune sequencing data. The study's findings and limits: There were roughly 5 TRBV segments more frequent in patients than controls, and TRBV5-6, TRBV5-1 and TRBV20-1 were among them.

This CDR3 has 18 amino acids. After removal of 3 bases from V and 0 bases from J, the junction contained 7 bases not matched to a gene. Germline lookup yields CDR1 LGHDT and CDR2 YNNKEL (reference sequence). The authors incorporated unique molecular identifiers into the TCR beta cDNA libraries. Each CDR3 protein is one row after TCRdb ran MiXCR on the PCR reads. The repertoire holds hundreds of thousands of distinct CDR3 sequences, with around 60% as singletons. The chain couples TRBV3-1 to TRBJ2-1; 11 bases are shared with TRBD2. Input material: blood. The sequence came from a girl aged 2-10 years with multiple sclerosis. DNA for the CDR3: TGTGCCAGCAGCCAGGCTAGCGGGGGGTCGAGCTCCTACAATGAGCAGTTCTTC. It specifies CASSQASGGSSSYNEQFF.